The 28 T cell receptor beta chains listed next were all sequenced from one sample in a study of read filtering for tumor transcriptome and immune sequencing. The library was built from roughly 400 ng RNA with molecular barcoded adaptors for alpha/delta and beta/gamma chains. TCRdb re-called the reads through MiXCR, storing one row per CDR3 protein. The sample consists of more than 100,000 distinct CDR3 sequences, less than 15% of them appearing once. The sample consisted of a population of CD138-negative cells sorted from bone marrow. These receptors were taken from a donor over 35 with multiple myeloma.

This clonotype appeared many times. This chain joins TRBV4-2 and TRBJ1-4; D may be TRBD1 (5 bases). Looked up from germline, CDR1 is LGHNA and CDR2 is YNFKEQ. V was pared by 4 bases and J by 2 bases, with 11 bases between. This CDR3 contains 15 residues. CDR3 nucleotide sequence: TGTGCCAGCAGCCCAACCGGGGGGACTAATGAAAAACTGTTTTTT. Its protein is CASSPTGGTNEKLFF.

This clonotype has a count of ten or more. The chain carries TRBV3-1 and TRBJ2-3, with D possibly TRBD1 on 5 matching bases. V lost 4 bases and J lost 2, with 16 bases in between. The length of the CDR3 is 16 residues. Germline loops: CDR1 LGHDT, CDR2 YNNKEL (reference sequence). CDR3 sequence: CASSPWGPGNTDTQYF. In nucleotides, the CDR3 is TGTGCCAGCAGCCCCTGGGGCCCCGGTAACACAGATACGCAGTATTTT.

This clonotype occurred many times. The chain combines TRBV19 with TRBJ2-1, with D possibly being TRBD1 or TRBD2 (5 bases each). The V and J ends lost 5 bases and 6 bases respectively, with 17 bases between them. Germline V CDR1 and CDR2: LNHDA, SQIVND (reference sequence). CDR3 size: 15 residues. CDR3 sequence (DNA): TGTGCCAGTAGTCCGAACCCCGGGGCAGGCAATGAGCAGTTCTTC. It yields the protein CASSPNPGAGNEQFF.

This clonotype has only a few counts. A much larger clone lies a single base off, so this may be a read error. The CDR3 does not close with the conserved phenylalanine or tryptophan, likely indicating a read error. The CDR3: CASSRLGSTEAFL. Here the CDR3 DNA reads TGTGCCAGCTCTCGTTTGGGGAGCACTGAAGCTTTCCTT. The V gene is TRBV12-3 or TRBV12-4, the J gene TRBJ1-1; D remains ambiguous. The CDR3 contains 13 residues. Between the trimmed V and J ends, which lost 8 bases and 4 bases, there was a span of 14 bases.

Notes on this clonotype: This sequence may be a read error, since a much larger clone differs from it by one base. CDR3 nucleotides: TGTGCCAGCAGCCAGGTCGGGCCAGCGGGAGGGGTCTACAATGAGCAGTTCTTC. Translated, it gives CASSQVGPAGGVYNEQFF. The chain recombines TRBV11-1 with TRBJ2-1; 10 nucleotides match TRBD2. CDR3 size: 18 residues. Germline lookup yields CDR1 SGHAT and CDR2 FQDESV (reference sequence). With 5 bases clipped from V and 3 bases from J, the junction kept 13 bases outside the gene matches.

This clonotype has a count of ten or more. The V gene is TRBV7-9, the J gene TRBJ2-5, with TRBD1 identical over 8 bases. Germline CDR1 and CDR2: SEHNR and FQNEAQ (reference sequence). The CDR3 has 15 residues. J lost 1 base, V lost 5 bases, and 6 bases had no gene match. The chain's CDR3 is CASSQRTGTQETQYF. The CDR3 nucleotides are TGTGCCAGCAGCCAAAGGACAGGGACCCAAGAGACCCAGTACTTC.

This clonotype has ten or more counts. The rearrangement links TRBV6-5 to TRBJ2-1, with 8 bases fitting TRBD2. The V segment lost 2 bases and the J segment 6 bases; nucleotides outside the gene matches: 9. Germline loops: CDR1 MNHEY, CDR2 SVGAGI. CDR3 length equals 16 residues. The CDR3 reads CASSYRGTRRVNEQFF. CDR3 in DNA: TGTGCCAGCAGTTACAGGGGGACTAGAAGAGTCAATGAGCAGTTCTTC.

The chain couples TRBV6-1 to TRBJ2-1; tentatively, D is TRBD2 (5 bases). This CDR3 is 15 amino acids long. The ends were cut back, 7 bases at V and 7 bases at J, with 20 bases in the middle. Germline CDR1 reads MNHNS; CDR2 reads SASEGT. The CDR3 region is CASIRHNFGENEQFF. CDR3 DNA: TGTGCCAGCATTAGACACAACTTCGGGGAGAATGAGCAGTTCTTC.

With regard to this clonotype: A single base separates this from a much larger clone, so it may be a read error. J is TRBJ2-7 and V is TRBV5-1; 8 bases align to TRBD2. CDR3 size: 15 residues. V gave up 6 bases and J gave up 1 base; unmatched junction bases: 9. Per the germline V gene, CDR1 is SGHRS and CDR2 is YFSETQ. The CDR3 region has the DNA TGCGCCAGCACCCCGGGAGGGGGTCAGTCCTACGAGCAGTACTTC. Translating gives CASTPGGGQSYEQYF.

In its sample, this clonotype was seen many times. V and J are TRBV29-1 and TRBJ1-5, with 9 bases fitting TRBD1. The CDR3 covers 14 residues. Germline CDR1 and CDR2: SQVTM and ANQGSEA. Germline trimming cut 6 bases from V and 2 bases from J; bases unmatched to any gene: 5. The CDR3 loop reads CSVGTGSGNQPQHF. Here the CDR3 DNA reads TGCAGCGTCGGGACAGGGAGCGGCAATCAGCCCCAGCATTTT.

In its sample, this clonotype was seen many times. The V and J genes are TRBV4-2 and TRBJ1-5; possibly TRBD1 for D (5 bases). Looked up from germline, CDR1 is LGHNA and CDR2 is YNFKEQ. Trimming removed 0 bases at V and 3 bases at J, with 12 bases between. This CDR3 has 16 residues. In nucleotides, the CDR3 is TGTGCCAGCAGCCAAGATTTTGGGGGGGTCAATCAGCCCCAGCATTTT. Protein product: CASSQDFGGVNQPQHF.

This clonotype was seen many times. This chain connects TRBV18 to TRBJ2-1; D not certain. V was pared by 3 bases and J by 5 bases, with 8 bases between. Germline CDR1 KGHSH, CDR2 LQKENI. The CDR3 length is 13 residues. DNA of the CDR3: TGTGCCAGCTCACCGCGGCAGGACAATGAGCAGTTCTTC. This codes for CASSPRQDNEQFF. The whole variable domain, remainder taken from reference TRBV18 and TRBJ2-1, is NAGVMQNPRHLVRRRGQEARLRCSPMKGHSHVYWYRQLPEEGLKFMVYLQKENIIDESGMPKERFSAEFPKEGPSILRIQQVVRGDSAAYFCASSPRQDNEQFFGPGTRLTVL.

Ten or more counts support this clonotype. V and J are TRBV7-8 and TRBJ2-6, with D uncertain. Per the germline V gene, CDR1 is SGHVS and CDR2 is FQNEAQ. V was pared by 5 bases and J by 3 bases, with 8 bases between. CDR3 length: 14 residues. CDR3 amino acids: CASSPRLGANVLTF. The CDR3 bases are TGTGCCAGCAGCCCACGGCTTGGGGCCAACGTCCTGACTTTC.

The sample holds many counts of this clonotype. The chain uses TRBV20-1 and TRBJ2-1; D unresolved. V was pared by 0 bases and J by 6 bases, with 9 bases between. Germline V CDR1 and CDR2: DFQATT, SNEGSKA (reference sequence). The CDR3 runs to 13 residues. The CDR3 DNA sequence: TGCAGTGCTAGAGATCAAGAAGGCAATGAGCAGTTCTTC. This sequence encodes CSARDQEGNEQFF.

Ten or more counts support this clonotype. The CDR3 region is CASSPPTTRWEQYF. DNA for the CDR3: TGTGCCAGCAGCCCCCCGACTACCCGCTGGGAGCAGTACTTC. V is TRBV3-1 and J is TRBJ2-7; weak D call: TRBD2 (5 bases). The CDR3 is 14 residues long. The germline CDR1 and CDR2 sequences are LGHDT and YNNKEL (reference sequence). The V end lost 4 bases, the J end lost 7 bases, and 17 bases lay between the germline ends.

This clonotype has ten or more counts. This chain joins TRBV29-1 and TRBJ2-7, with 8 bases matching TRBD2. The V gene's germline CDR1 is SQVTM and CDR2 ANQGSEA. Trimming took 7 bases from V and 7 from J; bases not matched to a gene: 9. The CDR3 is 12 residues long. The CDR3: CSATGGGREQYF. As DNA, the CDR3 is TGCAGCGCCACCGGGGGGGGGCGAGAGCAGTACTTC.

This clonotype was counted ten times or more. This rearrangement joins TRBV29-1 to TRBJ1-1; no clear D gene. In germline, CDR1 is SQVTM, CDR2 ANQGSEA. V shed 5 bases and J shed 6 bases, with 10 bases lying between them. This CDR3 has 11 amino acids. Here the CDR3 reads CSVFQFSEAFF. In DNA, the CDR3 is TGCAGCGTTTTTCAGTTTTCTGAAGCTTTCTTT.

This clonotype showed up many times. This rearrangement joins TRBV20-1 to TRBJ2-1, with 8 bases that match TRBD2. Germline values: CDR1 DFQATT, CDR2 SNEGSKA (reference sequence). Trimming cost V 2 bases and J 9 bases; bases outside gene matches: 6. The length of the CDR3 is 13 residues. Written as DNA, the CDR3 is TGCAGTGCTAGACGGGAGGGCCGGGGTGAGCAGTTCTTC. It codes for CSARREGRGEQFF.

This clonotype was seen ten or more times. The chain is built from TRBV7-9 and TRBJ2-3; TRBD2 matches at 7 bases. Germline-derived CDR1 and CDR2 are SEHNR and FQNEAQ (reference sequence). Losses at the gene ends were 1 base for V and 0 bases for J; bases not matched to a gene: 4. The CDR3 loop spans 16 amino acids. CDR3 bases: TGTGCCAGCAGCTTAGGAGCGGGACCGAGCACAGATACGCAGTATTTT. Residues: CASSLGAGPSTDTQYF.

This clonotype has just a few counts. This chain uses TRBV6-5 with TRBJ2-6, with no clear D. Germline values: CDR1 MNHEY, CDR2 SVGAGI. This CDR3 is built from 13 residues. V was shortened by 6 bases and J by 5 bases, with 8 bases between the two germline ends. The CDR3 DNA sequence: TGTGCCAGCAGCCCATTCCGGGCCAACGTCCTGACTTTC. As protein: CASSPFRANVLTF.

This clonotype was detected ten times or more. J is TRBJ2-1 and V is TRBV6-6, with TRBD2 matching over 8 bases. J lost 2 bases, V lost 0 bases, and 0 bases had no gene match. The CDR3 sequence is 15 residues long. Germline assignment: CDR1 MNHNY and CDR2 SVGAGI (reference sequence). CDR3 nucleotides: TGTGCCAGCAGTTACTCTAGCGGGACCTACAATGAGCAGTTCTTC. Its translation: CASSYSSGTYNEQFF.

This clonotype was recorded at least ten times. V usage is TRBV29-1 and J usage is TRBJ1-1; D gene unclear. Trimming pared 3 bases from V and 1 base from J, leaving 6 bases between. Germline values: CDR1 SQVTM, CDR2 ANQGSEA. The CDR3 length is 12 residues. The CDR3 loop is CSVDRQNTEAFF. The CDR3, as DNA: TGCAGCGTTGACAGGCAGAACACTGAAGCTTTCTTT.

A word on this clonotype: One base away lies a much larger clone, so this may be a sequencing read error. The J gene is TRBJ2-4, the V gene TRBV6-5; D is unclear. The CDR3 is 13 amino acids. The germline gives CDR1 MNHEY, CDR2 SVGAGI. CDR3 DNA: TGTGCCAGCAGTTACATAGGCGAAAACAGTCAGTACTTC. Protein sequence: CASSYIGENSQYF.

The chain is built from TRBV10-3 and TRBJ2-6; no clear D gene. Germline V CDR1 and CDR2: ENHRY, SYGVKD. This CDR3 is 16 amino acids long. V was cut by 11 bases and J by 1 base, with 18 bases left in between. The CDR3 is CASSTGQVSGANVLTF. Written as DNA, the CDR3 is TGTGCCTCAAGTACGGGTCAAGTATCTGGGGCCAACGTCCTGACTTTC.

This clonotype has a count of ten or more. The chain links TRBV6-2 or TRBV6-3 to TRBJ2-7; D is possibly TRBD2 (6 bases). The CDR3 extends over 14 amino acids. V was cut by 6 bases and J by 5 bases, with 17 bases left in between. Germline lookup yields CDR1 MNHEY and CDR2 SVGEGT. Here the CDR3 reads CASRYGGKANEQYF. In DNA form, the CDR3 reads TGTGCCAGCAGATACGGGGGAAAGGCCAACGAGCAGTACTTC.

Comments on this clonotype: A single base separates this from a much larger clone, so it may be a read error. The conserved closing phenylalanine or tryptophan is absent in this CDR3, likely reflecting a read error. This chain links TRBV29-1 with TRBJ1-3; D ambiguous. V lost 1 base, J lost 4 bases, and 5 bases lay in between. Germline CDR1 reads SQVTM; CDR2 reads ANQGSEA. This CDR3 is 12 amino acids long. DNA for the CDR3: TGCAGCGTTGAAGGGTGGGGAAACACCATATATCTT. It yields the protein CSVEGWGNTIYL.

Ten or more counts support this clonotype. This chain joins TRBV6-2 or TRBV6-3 and TRBJ2-2; TRBD2 aligns across 7 bases. This CDR3 spans 15 amino acids. Germline-derived CDR1 and CDR2 are MNHEY and SVGEGT. Germline trimming cut 1 base from V and 1 base from J; bases unmatched to any gene: 0. The CDR3 protein is CASSYWGGNTGELFF. The CDR3 nucleotides are TGTGCCAGCAGTTACTGGGGGGGGAACACCGGGGAGCTGTTTTTT.

This clonotype was found many times. The chain employs TRBV20-1 and TRBJ2-5; D remains ambiguous. Trimming stripped 5 bases from V and 1 base from J, with 14 bases between. This CDR3 has 14 residues. The germline V gene has CDR1 DFQATT and CDR2 SNEGSKA (reference sequence). The CDR3 nucleotides are TGCAGTGCTCCACAGACCGTTACCCAAGAGACCCAGTACTTC. Protein: CSAPQTVTQETQYF.